A single sample is the source of the 22 T cell receptor beta chains below, sequenced in a study of T cells in localized non-small cell lung cancer. Produced via immunoSEQ multiplex PCR; TCRdb's table is partial and in-frame only. The sample records tens of thousands of clones, roughly nine tenths being singletons. The starting material was peripheral blood, obtained before any cancer treatment. All receptors derive from a woman aged 35 to 75 with stage I lung adenocarcinoma.

V gene TRBV30 combines with J gene TRBJ2-1; possible D gene TRBD1, 6 bases. The V end was cut by 3 bases, the J end by 8 bases, with 14 bases between. CDR1 and CDR2 (germline): GTSNPN, SVGIG (reference sequence). CDR3 length: 13 residues. CDR3 sequence reads: CAWRRGPGDEQFF. The DNA of the CDR3 is TGTGCCTGGAGGCGAGGGCCAGGGGATGAGCAGTTCTTC.

J is TRBJ2-7 and V is TRBV7-2; 8 nucleotides match TRBD2. Germline CDR1 and CDR2: SGHTA and FQGNSA. Germline trimming cut 0 bases from V and 8 bases from J; bases unmatched to any gene: 15. The CDR3 totals 17 residues. DNA of the CDR3: TGTGCCAGCAGCTTAGCGGCTAGCGGGCTTGATGACTCTAAGCAGTACTTC. This translates into CASSLAASGLDDSKQYF. The variable domain in full, with the rest retrieved from reference TRBV7-2 and TRBJ2-7, is GAGVSQSPSNKVTEKGKDVELRCDPISGHTALYWYRQSLGQGLEFLIYFQGNSAPDKSGLPSDRFSAERTGGSVSTLTIQRTQQEDSAVYLCASSLAASGLDDSKQYFGPGTRLTVT.

The count of this clone is one. The chain employs TRBV25-1 and TRBJ2-2; D could derive from TRBD1 or TRBD2 (6 bases each). The CDR3 loop spans 14 amino acids. The germline gives CDR1 MGHDK, CDR2 SYGVNS. V shed 5 bases and J shed 5 bases, with 12 bases lying between them. In nucleotides, the CDR3 is TGTGCCAGCAGTAAAGTAGGGGGGACCGGGGAGCTGTTTTTT. Translation: CASSKVGGTGELFF.

V is TRBV27 and J is TRBJ2-5; tentative D call: TRBD1 (6 bases). Germline V CDR1 and CDR2: MNHEY, SMNVEV (reference sequence). The V end was cut by 1 base, the J end by 5 bases, with 14 bases between. This CDR3 has 15 residues. The chain's CDR3 is CASSLWGRGSETQYF. CDR3 nucleotides: TGTGCCAGCAGTTTATGGGGCAGGGGCAGTGAGACCCAGTACTTC.

The rearrangement uses TRBV5-1 and TRBJ2-1; 9 bases line up with TRBD2. Per germline, CDR1 SGHRS and CDR2 YFSETQ. The CDR3 runs to 17 residues. Trimming removed 0 bases from V and 12 bases from J; junction bases left unmatched: 16. CDR3 in amino acids: CASSLALPLAGFVGQFF. DNA for the CDR3: TGCGCCAGCAGCTTGGCCCTCCCTCTAGCGGGATTCGTTGGGCAGTTCTTC.

In DNA form, the CDR3 reads TGTGCCAGTAACCAACAGAGGACTTTAGCGGGAGGTTTAGATACGCAGTATTTT. It specifies CASNQQRTLAGGLDTQYF. This sequence joins TRBV19 and TRBJ2-3, with 10 positions matching TRBD2. Germline V gives CDR1 LNHDA, CDR2 SQIVND (reference sequence). The trim removed 7 bases at V and 5 bases at J, leaving 18 bases unmatched. This CDR3 has 18 residues.

CDR3 residues: CAWSFQGATEAFF. Written as DNA, the CDR3 is TGTGCCTGGAGTTTTCAGGGGGCTACTGAAGCTTTCTTT. The gene calls are TRBV30 and TRBJ1-1, with 8 bases matching TRBD1. The germline V gene has CDR1 GTSNPN and CDR2 SVGIG (reference sequence). CDR3 length: 13 residues. V shed 2 bases, J shed 5 bases, and the junction held 4 bases outside the gene matches.

The rearrangement links TRBV6-5 to TRBJ1-1; D is unresolved. V was clipped by 8 bases and J by 6 bases, with 7 bases between them. The germline V gene has CDR1 MNHEY and CDR2 SVGAGI. The CDR3 runs to 10 residues. CDR3 DNA sequence: TGTGCCAGCGGGAAGTCTGAAGCTTTCTTT. It codes for CASGKSEAFF.

J is TRBJ1-1 and V is TRBV27; TRBD1 agrees at 9 bases. CDR3 size: 14 residues. Per the germline V gene, CDR1 is MNHEY and CDR2 is SMNVEV (reference sequence). The V and J ends lost 5 bases and 6 bases, in that order; junction bases with no gene match: 7. In DNA form, the CDR3 reads TGTGCCAGCAGTCTTACAGGGGGCACGCCTGAAGCTTTCTTT. It specifies CASSLTGGTPEAFF.

This clone has just a few counts. The rearrangement uses TRBV28 and TRBJ1-2; no definite D call. Trimming took off 6 bases at V and 4 bases at J, with 15 bases between the two ends. Germline assignment: CDR1 MDHEN and CDR2 SYDVKM. The CDR3 sequence is 14 residues long. As DNA, the CDR3 is TGTGCCAGCAGCGTCAAGGCGTGGGGCTATGGCTACACCTTC. Translating it yields CASSVKAWGYGYTF.

The count of this clone is one. The DNA of the CDR3 is TGTGCCAGCAAACCGGACAACTCTGGGGCCAACGTCCTGACTTTC. This codes for CASKPDNSGANVLTF. The chain has TRBV2 and TRBJ2-6; a weak D match, TRBD1 (5 bases). This CDR3 contains 15 residues. Germline V CDR1 and CDR2: SNHLY, FYNNEI. V dropped 7 bases and J dropped 0 bases, with 10 bases sitting between them.

The DNA of the CDR3 is TGTGCCAGCGATACAAGAACCTTAGGGGTGAACACTGAAGCTTTCTTT. Its protein product is CASDTRTLGVNTEAFF. The rearrangement uses TRBV2 and TRBJ1-1; a possible D gene is TRBD1 (5 bases). The germline V gene encodes CDR1 SNHLY and CDR2 FYNNEI. The CDR3 loop spans 16 amino acids. V lost 8 bases, J lost 0 bases, and 19 bases lay in between.

V gene TRBV19 combines with J gene TRBJ2-2, with D unclear. V lost 1 base and J 4 bases, leaving 10 bases between the germline ends. Germline V CDR1 and CDR2: LNHDA, SQIVND (reference sequence). The CDR3 runs to 15 residues. The CDR3 is CASSIGRYFTGELFF. The CDR3 DNA reads TGTGCCAGTAGTATAGGCCGATATTTCACCGGGGAGCTGTTTTTT.

This clone has only a few counts. The chain has TRBV5-1 and TRBJ1-4, with unresolved D. The germline V and J ends were trimmed by 1 base and 6 bases, with 19 bases remaining between them. Per germline, CDR1 SGHRS and CDR2 YFSETQ. The CDR3 has 17 amino acids. Written as DNA, the CDR3 is TGCGCCAGCAGCTTGAGTTGGGGTTTCGGTATATATGAAAAACTGTTTTTT. It specifies CASSLSWGFGIYEKLFF.

V and J are TRBV5-1 and TRBJ1-6; 10 bases map to TRBD1. There are 15 residues in the CDR3. V dropped 2 bases and J dropped 9; count of bases not matched to a gene: 5. Per germline, CDR1 SGHRS and CDR2 YFSETQ. CDR3 in amino acids: CASSFDRGLGSPLHF. In nucleotides, the CDR3 is TGCGCCAGCAGCTTCGACAGGGGGCTTGGTTCACCCCTCCACTTT.

The genes are TRBV28 and TRBJ2-3; D is perhaps TRBD2 (6 bases). This CDR3 is 17 amino acids long. Germline-derived CDR1 and CDR2 are MDHEN and SYDVKM. Trimming removed 4 bases from V and 6 bases from J, with 23 bases in between. The CDR3: CASSSIRRTTGVDTQYF. In DNA form, the CDR3 reads TGTGCCAGCAGTTCCATCCGACGGACAACGGGGGTGGATACGCAGTATTTT.

This chain joins TRBV2 and TRBJ1-5; D gene unclear. Trimming pared 0 bases from V and 9 bases from J, leaving 9 bases between. Per the germline V gene, CDR1 is SNHLY and CDR2 is FYNNEI. This CDR3 has 13 residues. In DNA, the CDR3 is TGTGCCAGCAGTGAAGCTAGGGCCGCGCCCCAGCATTTT. It translates to CASSEARAAPQHF.

This clone came up once. This chain uses TRBV18 with TRBJ2-7; a possible D gene is TRBD2 (6 bases). Germline assignment: CDR1 KGHSH and CDR2 LQKENI. Trimming removed 0 bases at V and 2 bases at J, with 14 bases between. There are 16 residues in the CDR3. The DNA for the CDR3 is TGTGCCAGCTCACCACCGGAGGGACGGCACCCCTACGAGCAGTACTTC. Its translation: CASSPPEGRHPYEQYF.

V gene TRBV28 combines with J gene TRBJ2-7; TRBD1 aligns across 8 bases. CDR1 and CDR2 (germline): MDHEN, SYDVKM. The CDR3 totals 20 residues. Losses at the gene ends were 4 bases for V and 4 bases for J; bases not matched to a gene: 24. CDR3 amino acids: CASSSLTRDRRIVGAYEQYF. In DNA, the CDR3 is TGTGCCAGCAGTTCCCTAACCCGGGACAGGCGGATCGTTGGGGCTTACGAGCAGTACTTC.

Worth noting for this clone: The junction departs from the called germline gene at one end, perhaps through a read error. V usage is TRBV11-2 and J usage is TRBJ2-1; 7 nucleotides match TRBD1. The CDR3 sequence is 12 residues long. Germline CDR1 and CDR2: SGHAT and FQNNGV. The CDR3 is CASSLDRDEQFF. The DNA of the CDR3 is TGTGCCAGCAGCCTAGACAGGGATGAGCAGTTCTTC.

The CDR3 bases are TGTGCCAGCAGTCTCGGGGCCGGCAATCAGCCCCAGCATTTT. Translating it yields CASSLGAGNQPQHF. The chain combines TRBV6-5 with TRBJ1-5, with D possibly TRBD1 on 5 matching bases. In germline, CDR1 is MNHEY, CDR2 SVGAGI. V was pared by 5 bases and J by 2 bases, with 10 bases between. This CDR3 has 14 amino acids.

The chain employs TRBV28 and TRBJ2-1; 8 bases match TRBD1. Trimming at V came to 4 bases and at J to 3 bases, leaving 17 bases not matched to a gene. The germline V gene has CDR1 MDHEN and CDR2 SYDVKM. CDR3 length equals 19 residues. The chain's CDR3 is CASSSPILRQGSHYNEQFF. The CDR3 region has the DNA TGTGCCAGCAGTTCCCCTATCCTTCGACAGGGGTCCCACTACAATGAGCAGTTCTTC.